The 5 T cell receptor beta chains below were found in one sample sequenced in a study of shared clonotypes between healthy human individuals. Profiled with immunoSEQ multiplex PCR; TCRdb holds only in-frame clones, not every one. The table lists a few million clones, roughly nine tenths of them singletons. Sequences were obtained from naive CD4+ T cells sorted from blood. Subset given: CD45RA+ positively selected. All receptors come from a young man in good health.

The DNA of the CDR3 is TGTGCCAGCAGCTCCGGACGGGGGACCGAGGGGGAAAAACTGTTTTTT. It codes for CASSSGRGTEGEKLFF. V and J are TRBV5-4 and TRBJ1-4; the D gene is possibly TRBD1 (5 bases). The germline V gene encodes CDR1 SGHNT and CDR2 YYREEE (reference sequence). This CDR3 has 16 amino acids. Between the trimmed V and J ends, which lost 3 bases and 8 bases, there was a span of 20 bases.

The rearrangement uses TRBV4-1 and TRBJ2-5; 7 bases are shared with TRBD2. The CDR3 contains 14 residues. Per germline, CDR1 MGHRA and CDR2 YSYEKL. V shed 3 bases, J shed 5 bases, and the junction held 6 bases outside the gene matches. The CDR3 loop reads CASSQGGGVETQYF. The CDR3 DNA follows: TGCGCCAGCAGCCAGGGGGGAGGGGTGGAGACCCAGTACTTC.

Remarks on this clone: Germline is not matched at one junction end, which may reflect a read error. This sequence joins TRBV7-2 and TRBJ2-1, with unresolved D. Per the germline V gene, CDR1 is SGHTA and CDR2 is FQGNSA. This CDR3 contains 13 residues. The CDR3 reads CASSLNREGSEVF. The CDR3 coding sequence is TGTGCCAGCAGCTTGAACAGAGAAGGCTCGGAAGTCTTC. Filled out from reference TRBV7-2 and TRBJ2-1, the complete variable domain reads GAGVSQSPSNKVTEKGKDVELRCDPISGHTALYWYRQSLGQGLEFLIYFQGNSAPDKSGLPSDRFSAERTGGSVSTLTIQRTQQEDSAVYLCASSLNREGSEVFGPGTRLTVL.

CDR3 sequence reads: CASGTRDRIHYEQYF. The CDR3 coding sequence is TGTGCCAGCGGCACCCGGGACAGGATTCACTACGAGCAGTACTTC. The chain is built from TRBV6-6 and TRBJ2-7, with TRBD1 matching over 8 bases. This CDR3 has 15 amino acids. Germline values: CDR1 MNHNY, CDR2 SVGAGI (reference sequence). The ends lost 8 bases at V and 3 bases at J; junction bases unmatched: 12.

The chain couples TRBV7-3 to TRBJ2-7; TRBD2 matches at 12 bases. The CDR3 contains 14 residues. Germline trimming cut 5 bases from V and 1 base from J; bases unmatched to any gene: 0. Germline assignment: CDR1 SGHTA and CDR2 FQGTGA. The CDR3: CASSTSGGSYEQYF. CDR3 DNA sequence: TGTGCCAGCAGCACTAGCGGGGGGTCCTACGAGCAGTACTTC.